This TCR beta chain was obtained from a study of beta chain features in type 1 diabetes. About the study: All of the samples together had approximately 99 million sorted cells examined. Findings and caveats of the study: The naive, central memory and Treg TCRB repertoires looked more alike in patients than they did in healthy donors. Within each of all four CD4+ subsets, Type 1 diabetes patients had TCRB CDR3s that were moderately but significantly shorter.

This clone was recorded a few times. Its antigen is unidentified. As every portion of the isolated RNA was reverse transcribed, the sequencing read expressed TCRB transcripts. TCRdb's table, derived via immunoSEQ multiplex PCR, lists solely in-frame clones and lacks some. The data hold hundreds of thousands of clones, with over 10% observed a single time. The sequence was collected from a young man with type 1 diabetes. The sequenced sample consisted of naive CD4+ T cells from blood.

This CDR3 reads CASKVGGPRAGELFF. The DNA for the CDR3 is TGTGCCAGCAAAGTTGGAGGGCCGCGAGCCGGGGAGCTGTTTTTT. This chain links TRBV13 with TRBJ2-2, with D perhaps TRBD2 (6 bases). Germline loops: CDR1 PRHDT, CDR2 FYEKMQ (reference sequence). V was trimmed by 7 bases and J by 6 bases, leaving 18 bases between them. CDR3 length: 15 amino acids.